In this sample, the clone carrying this TCR beta chain turned up a few times. Antigen specificity is unknown. The CDR3 is 16 amino acids. Germline V CDR1 and CDR2: KGHDR, SFDVKD. V was pared by 0 bases and J by 8 bases, with 16 bases between. The data were taken from a study of blood T cells in healthy people across ages. Whole-study findings and limits: A strong correlation between TCR beta diversity and naive T cell percentage was seen. Because donor CMV status was unknown, expanded clonotype changes were possibly confounded.

With a J-beta primer mix and a sample-barcoded 5' primer, a second PCR ran 7 to 11 cycles. TCRdb reanalysed the 5' RACE reads using MiXCR and keeps one entry per CDR3 protein. The sample shows some 1,000,000 distinct CDR3 sequences, about 23% of them seen only once. Separately, the same data were catalogued under a study of T cells of mothers and their children. That source reports: There was no detection of any persistent microchimeric T cell clones.

The clonotype was recovered from a girl aged 2-10 years in good health. Sequencing was carried out using blood. This chain joins TRBV24-1 and TRBJ2-1; unclear D gene. The CDR3 DNA follows: TGTGCCACCAGTGATTTGGAGGCTAGTCGCCGGGATGAGCAGTTCTTC. This gives the protein CATSDLEASRRDEQFF.